The 16 T cell receptor beta chains below were found in one sample sequenced in a study of shared clonotypes between healthy human individuals. Libraries were prepared by immunoSEQ multiplex PCR; TCRdb keeps only in-frame clonotypes and omits some of them. The sample yields under 2,000,000 clones, approximately 94% seen once. The naive CD8 fraction comprised CD45RO-negative cells positively selected for CCR7 and excluded terminally differentiated effector memory CD45RA+ cells. The material sequenced was naive CD8+ T cells sorted from blood. These receptor sequences come from a man aged 18-30 years in good health.

The rearrangement uses TRBV4-3 and TRBJ2-7; D is uncertain. The CDR3 runs to 15 residues. Germline V gives CDR1 LGHNA, CDR2 YSLEER. V lost 0 bases and J 6 bases, leaving 15 bases between the germline ends. This CDR3 is CASSQDPDPLGEQYF. In DNA, the CDR3 is TGCGCCAGCAGCCAAGATCCGGACCCCTTGGGCGAGCAGTACTTC.

The J gene is TRBJ2-7, the V gene TRBV30; possible D gene TRBD1, 6 bases. Germline V lookup: CDR1 GTSNPN, CDR2 SVGIG (reference sequence). Trimming pared 3 bases from V and 3 bases from J, leaving 21 bases between. The CDR3 runs to 16 residues. The CDR3 spells CAWSKLTGHGNYEQYF. DNA for the CDR3: TGTGCCTGGAGCAAGTTAACGGGACATGGTAACTACGAGCAGTACTTC.

This chain connects TRBV10-2 to TRBJ2-3; TRBD2 agrees at 7 bases. Losses at the gene ends were 4 bases for V and 6 bases for J; bases not matched to a gene: 16. CDR1 WSHSY and CDR2 SAAADI come from the germline V gene. The CDR3 extends over 17 amino acids. This CDR3 is CASSVTRVAGDSDTQYF. The CDR3 nucleotides read TGCGCCAGCAGTGTGACCCGAGTCGCGGGGGATTCGGATACGCAGTATTTT.

The chain uses TRBV28 and TRBJ2-7; no clear D gene. Germline lookup yields CDR1 MDHEN and CDR2 SYDVKM. The V end lost 3 bases, the J end lost 2 bases, and 11 bases lay between the germline ends. This CDR3 contains 14 residues. The CDR3 sequence: CASSFSGPAYEQYF. CDR3 sequence (DNA): TGTGCCAGCAGTTTCTCAGGACCGGCCTACGAGCAGTACTTC.

This clone was counted once. The gene calls are TRBV15 and TRBJ2-3; D ambiguous. Germline loops: CDR1 LNHNV, CDR2 YYDKDF (reference sequence). Trimming removed 1 base at V and 1 base at J, with 12 bases between. This CDR3 comprises 16 residues. The CDR3 DNA reads TGTGCCACCAGCAGAGTCGTGCTAGGGCGCACAGATACGCAGTATTTT. Translating gives CATSRVVLGRTDTQYF.

The chain is built from TRBV13 and TRBJ2-7; 12 bases line up with TRBD1. This CDR3 is built from 16 residues. Germline loops: CDR1 PRHDT, CDR2 FYEKMQ (reference sequence). V was clipped by 3 bases and J by 4 bases; unmatched bases: 7. CDR3 residues: CASSFTGTGGSYEQYF. The CDR3 bases are TGTGCCAGCAGCTTTACCGGGACAGGGGGCTCGTACGAGCAGTACTTC. The full variable domain, its missing parts supplied by reference TRBV13 and TRBJ2-7, is AAGVIQSPRHLIKEKRETATLKCYPIPRHDTVYWYQQGPGQDPQFLISFYEKMQSDKGSIPDRFSAQQFSDYHSELNMSSLELGDSALYFCASSFTGTGGSYEQYFGPGTRLTVT.

The genes are TRBV11-2 and TRBJ2-5; D is possibly TRBD2 (5 bases). The germline gives CDR1 SGHAT, CDR2 FQNNGV. Trimming shortened V by 5 bases and J by 9 bases, and 13 bases separated the two germline ends. The CDR3 is made up of 12 amino acids. The CDR3 sequence is CASSLGMEAQYF. CDR3 coding DNA: TGTGCCAGCAGCCTGGGGATGGAGGCCCAGTACTTC.

V is TRBV9 and J is TRBJ1-1; D perhaps matches TRBD1 (5 bases). This CDR3 has 15 amino acids. Trimming cost V 6 bases and J 2 bases, with 17 bases left between them. Per the germline V gene, CDR1 is SGDLS and CDR2 is YYNGEE. The CDR3 spells CASNLGAGTNTEAFF. CDR3 sequence (DNA): TGTGCCAGCAACCTCGGAGCAGGGACCAACACTGAAGCTTTCTTT.

V is TRBV14 and J is TRBJ2-1; no definite D call. The V gene's germline CDR1 is SGHDN and CDR2 FVKESK. Trimming shortened V by 2 bases and J by 12 bases, and 11 bases separated the two germline ends. This CDR3 has 12 amino acids. CDR3 in amino acids: CASSQILPGQFF. The DNA of the CDR3 is TGTGCCAGCAGCCAAATTTTGCCAGGGCAGTTCTTC. Supplemented by reference TRBV14 and TRBJ2-1, the full variable domain reads EAGVTQFPSHSVIEKGQTVTLRCDPISGHDNLYWYRRVMGKEIKFLLHFVKESKQDESGMPNNRFLAERTGGTYSTLKVQPAELEDSGVYFCASSQILPGQFFGPGTRLTVL.

This chain connects TRBV28 to TRBJ1-6; D unresolved. This CDR3 has 20 residues. Germline-derived CDR1 and CDR2 are MDHEN and SYDVKM. V lost 7 bases and J 9 bases, leaving 34 bases between the germline ends. CDR3 residues: CASTAQPEGGESYNSSPLHF. The CDR3 coding sequence is TGTGCCAGCACCGCCCAGCCGGAGGGTGGGGAATCATATAATAGTTCACCCCTCCACTTT.

The table lists this clone with a count of one. The rearrangement joins TRBV7-9 to TRBJ1-2; no firm D call. There are 13 residues in the CDR3. The V gene lost 6 bases and the J gene lost 4 bases, with 12 bases spanning the gap. Per germline, CDR1 SEHNR and CDR2 FQNEAQ (reference sequence). The CDR3 sequence is CASSSGKPYGYTF. For the CDR3, the DNA is TGTGCCAGCAGTTCGGGGAAGCCCTATGGCTACACCTTC.

The gene calls are TRBV7-6 and TRBJ2-7; D is perhaps TRBD1 or TRBD2 (7 bases each). Trimming took 1 base from V and 5 from J, leaving 12 bases between them. The CDR3 runs to 14 residues. From germline, CDR1 is SGHVS and CDR2 FNYEAQ. CDR3 DNA: TGTGCCAGCAGCTTAGGGGGAGGGGGCCACGAGCAGTACTTC. Translated: CASSLGGGGHEQYF.

The V gene is TRBV5-4, the J gene TRBJ1-1, with unresolved D. Between the trimmed V and J ends, which lost 0 bases and 6 bases, there was a span of 12 bases. The CDR3 totals 14 residues. Germline CDR1 reads SGHNT; CDR2 reads YYREEE (reference sequence). The CDR3 DNA reads TGTGCCAGCAGCTTGGACGGAGGGTCCCCTGAAGCTTTCTTT. Protein: CASSLDGGSPEAFF.

CDR3 bases: TGTGCCAGCAGTTACCCTCCGGGACTAGCGGGAGGGCCGAGCTCCTACGAGCAGTACTTC. Its protein is CASSYPPGLAGGPSSYEQYF. The chain recombines TRBV28 with TRBJ2-7, with 16 bases that match TRBD2. After removal of 4 bases from V and 0 bases from J, the junction contained 12 bases not matched to a gene. The CDR3 covers 20 residues. Germline CDR1 and CDR2: MDHEN and SYDVKM.

The rearrangement links TRBV19 to TRBJ1-2; D is ambiguous. Trimming stripped 6 bases from V and 4 bases from J, with 12 bases between. The CDR3 runs 13 residues. Germline values: CDR1 LNHDA, CDR2 SQIVND (reference sequence). CDR3 DNA sequence: TGTGCCAGTAGATTTCCAGAGATCTATGGCTACACCTTC. This gives the protein CASRFPEIYGYTF.

Only one count was recorded for this clone. The chain couples TRBV4-1 to TRBJ2-1; TRBD1 is a possible D gene (6 bases). The CDR3 is 16 amino acids. Looked up from germline, CDR1 is MGHRA and CDR2 is YSYEKL. V was cut by 4 bases and J by 8 bases, with 21 bases left in between. The CDR3 here is CASSRSPGAPGDEQFF. The CDR3 DNA is TGCGCCAGCAGCCGGTCCCCCGGGGCCCCAGGGGATGAGCAGTTCTTC.